The sequence of this T cell receptor beta chain was determined in a study of T cells in Graves' hyperthyroidism and ophthalmopathy. Amplification of TCR beta CDR3 regions used RNA as the template. In the first-round RT-PCR of the TCR CDR3, the HTBI primer set was used. TCRdb fed the multiplex PCR reads into MiXCR, producing one record per CDR3 protein. Of under 400,000 distinct CDR3 sequences in the sample, over 15% were seen once. This sequence originates from a woman in her 40s with Graves' ophthalmopathy. What was sequenced was blood.

CDR3 in amino acids: CASSQVRILRTGFAGELFF. CDR3 in DNA: TGTGCCAGCAGCCAAGTACGGATCCTCAGGACAGGGTTCGCCGGGGAGCTGTTTTTT. This chain links TRBV3-1 with TRBJ2-2; 8 bases are a match to TRBD1. The CDR3 is 19 amino acids. With V trimmed by 1 base and J by 6 bases, 16 bases remained unmatched. Germline-derived CDR1 and CDR2 are LGHDT and YNNKEL (reference sequence).